This T cell receptor beta chain was captured by sequencing in a study of sequential checkpoint blockade in melanoma. Stated treatment: randomized to nivolumab then ipilimumab (arm A) or the reverse (arm B). Only in-frame clones appear in the TCRdb table, and some are missing; sequencing was by immunoSEQ multiplex PCR. The sample shows fewer than 15,000 clones, 77% of them seen only once. The receptor was derived from a human donor with melanoma. The material sequenced was CD8+ T cells sorted from blood (inferred from file names), taken from a patient given nivolumab and ipilimumab in sequence.

The CDR3 sequence is CASSLGTGFNEQYF. In nucleotides, the CDR3 is TGCGCCAGCAGCTTGGGGACAGGGTTTAACGAGCAGTACTTC. This chain connects TRBV5-1 to TRBJ2-7; 8 bases fit TRBD1. Germline CDR1 reads SGHRS; CDR2 reads YFSETQ. This CDR3 is 14 amino acids long. The junction had 4 bases not matched to a gene; V was cut back by 0 bases and J by 5 bases.